Sequencing of this T cell receptor (beta chain) was carried out in a study of blood T cells in healthy people across ages. About the study: About one barcoded beta molecule per two T cells came from capture by template switching. Whole-study findings and limits: Across the age range, TCR beta diversity per million T cells fell in a roughly linear way. Aged donors had fewer naive CD4+ cells and lower diversity than long-lived donors.

At least 5.5 micrograms of total RNA were extracted per sample. A sample-barcoded 5' primer and a J-beta primer mix were used in a second PCR of roughly 7 to 11 cycles. TCRdb reanalysed the 5' RACE reads using MiXCR and keeps one entry per CDR3 protein. In the table there are approximately 1,000,000 distinct CDR3 sequences, around two fifths of which are singletons. A remark on this clonotype: Its target is not known.

Germline V gene data show CDR1 as LGHDT and CDR2 as YNNKEL (reference sequence). V gave up 5 bases and J gave up 7 bases, with 17 bases separating them. The CDR3 covers 14 residues. This TCR was recovered from a young man in good health. The specimen sequenced was blood. The rearrangement links TRBV3-1 to TRBJ1-1; TRBD1 might be the D (5 bases). CDR3 residues: CASSSRGTKNEAFF. The CDR3 DNA is TGTGCCAGCAGCTCCCGGGGGACGAAGAATGAAGCTTTCTTT.